These 5 T cell receptor beta chains share one sample of origin, sequenced in a study of blood T cell repertoires in COVID-19. The assay was immunoSEQ multiplex PCR, and TCRdb's table has in-frame clones only and misses some. The sample includes approximately 160,000 clones, around 90% of them seen just once. The material sequenced was peripheral blood. These receptors were obtained from a man in his 60s with active or convalescent COVID-19.

This chain uses TRBV5-1 with TRBJ1-3; D might be TRBD1 (6 bases). Trimming removed 4 bases from V and 2 bases from J, with 13 bases in between. The germline V gene has CDR1 SGHRS and CDR2 YFSETQ. There are 15 residues in the CDR3. CDR3 nucleotides: TGCGCCAGCAGCGTTGACAGGTCACCTGGAAACACCATATATTTT. It is translated as CASSVDRSPGNTIYF.

This clone occurred a few times. J is TRBJ1-1 and V is TRBV7-9, with 9 bases fitting TRBD1. V was clipped by 5 bases and J by 4 bases; unmatched bases: 5. Per the germline V gene, CDR1 is SEHNR and CDR2 is FQNEAQ (reference sequence). The CDR3 sequence is 14 residues long. The CDR3 reads CASSAGQGITEAFF. DNA of the CDR3: TGTGCCAGCAGCGCGGGACAGGGCATCACTGAAGCTTTCTTT.

This chain links TRBV5-6 with TRBJ1-2; D possibly corresponds to TRBD1 (5 bases). V lost 0 bases and J 6 bases, leaving 18 bases between the germline ends. The length of the CDR3 is 16 residues. Germline V gives CDR1 SGHDT, CDR2 YYEEEE. CDR3 protein: CASSLAGGSRPDGYTF. As DNA, the CDR3 is TGTGCCAGCAGCTTGGCGGGGGGATCCCGGCCGGATGGCTACACCTTC.

The chain has TRBV5-1 and TRBJ1-2, with 8 nucleotides matching TRBD1. The junction had 14 bases not matched to a gene; V was cut back by 2 bases and J by 8 bases. Germline CDR1 reads SGHRS; CDR2 reads YFSETQ. The CDR3 loop spans 16 amino acids. The DNA of the CDR3 is TGCGCCAGCAGCTTAGATTTAGACGGGACAGGATCGGGCTACACCTTC. Translated: CASSLDLDGTGSGYTF.

The chain employs TRBV2 and TRBJ1-4; D is undetermined. Germline V gene lookup returns CDR1 SNHLY and CDR2 FYNNEI. V was clipped by 5 bases and J by 5 bases, with 12 bases between them. This CDR3 is built from 14 residues. The CDR3 protein is CASSSQRSNEKLFF. In DNA, the CDR3 is TGTGCCAGCAGTTCCCAGCGTTCGAATGAAAAACTGTTTTTT.